This T cell receptor (beta chain) is drawn from a study of control samples from healthy donors and cancer patients. Profiled with immunoSEQ multiplex PCR; TCRdb holds only in-frame clones, not every one. The data hold 55,000 to 90,000 clones, with 75% to 90% observed a single time. V trimming: 6 bases; J trimming: 8 bases; junction bases outside the gene matches: 10. CDR3 length: 16 amino acids. CDR1 and CDR2 from the germline V gene are SGHTA and FQGTGA. Comments on this clone: The identical CDR3 is also encoded by other nucleotide sequences in the sample.

This receptor was obtained from a man aged 45 to 65 in good health. The sequenced sample consisted of blood. V is TRBV7-3 and J is TRBJ2-2; TRBD1 matches at 12 bases. CDR3 protein: CASSPRDRGRAGELFF. The CDR3 nucleotides read TGTGCCAGCAGTCCTCGGGACAGGGGGCGGGCTGGGGAGCTGTTTTTT.